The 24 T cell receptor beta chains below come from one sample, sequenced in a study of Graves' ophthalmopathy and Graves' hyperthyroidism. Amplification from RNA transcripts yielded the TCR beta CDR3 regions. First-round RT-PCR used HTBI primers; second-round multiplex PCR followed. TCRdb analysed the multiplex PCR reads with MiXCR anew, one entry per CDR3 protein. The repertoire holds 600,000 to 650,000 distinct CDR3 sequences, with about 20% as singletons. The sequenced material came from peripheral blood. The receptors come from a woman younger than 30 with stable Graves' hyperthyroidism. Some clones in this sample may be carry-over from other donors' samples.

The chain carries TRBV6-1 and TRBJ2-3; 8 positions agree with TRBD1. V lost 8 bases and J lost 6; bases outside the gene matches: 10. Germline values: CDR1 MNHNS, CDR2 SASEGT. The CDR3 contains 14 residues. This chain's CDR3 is CASSVDRAGDTQYF. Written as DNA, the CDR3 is TGTGCCAGCTCGGTGGACAGGGCTGGGGATACGCAGTATTTT.

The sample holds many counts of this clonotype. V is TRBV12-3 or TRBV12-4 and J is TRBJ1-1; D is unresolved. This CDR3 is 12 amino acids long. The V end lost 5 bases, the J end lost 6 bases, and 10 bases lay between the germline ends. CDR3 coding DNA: TGTGCCAGCAGTCACCTCCGCGCTGAAGCTTTCTTT. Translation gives CASSHLRAEAFF.

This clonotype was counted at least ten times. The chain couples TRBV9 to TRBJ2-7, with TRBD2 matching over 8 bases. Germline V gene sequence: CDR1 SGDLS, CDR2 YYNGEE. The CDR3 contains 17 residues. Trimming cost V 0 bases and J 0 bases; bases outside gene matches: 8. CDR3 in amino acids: CASSVAGGERDSYEQYF. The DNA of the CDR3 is TGTGCCAGCAGCGTAGCGGGGGGGGAGCGCGACTCCTACGAGCAGTACTTC.

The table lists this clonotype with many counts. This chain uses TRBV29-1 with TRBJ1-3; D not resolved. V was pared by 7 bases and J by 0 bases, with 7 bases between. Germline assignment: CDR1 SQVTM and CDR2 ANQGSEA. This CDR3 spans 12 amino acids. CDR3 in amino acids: CSACSSGNTIYF. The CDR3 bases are TGCAGCGCCTGTTCCTCTGGAAACACCATATATTTT.

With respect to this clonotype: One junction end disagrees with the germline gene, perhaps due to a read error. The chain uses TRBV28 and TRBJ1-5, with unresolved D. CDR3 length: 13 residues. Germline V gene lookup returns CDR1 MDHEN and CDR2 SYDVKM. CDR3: CAGRTSWGQPQHF. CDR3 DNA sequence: TGTGCCGGCAGGACGTCATGGGGACAGCCCCAGCATTTT.

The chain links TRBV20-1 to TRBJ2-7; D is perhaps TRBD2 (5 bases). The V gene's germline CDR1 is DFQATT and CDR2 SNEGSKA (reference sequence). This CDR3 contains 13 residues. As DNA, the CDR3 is TGCAGGGTCGCTCCAAGCGGCCACGGGGAGCAGTACTTC. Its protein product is CRVAPSGHGEQYF.

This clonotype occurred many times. CDR3 nucleotides: TGTGCCAGCAGTACCCAGGGGAAGGGACAGCCCCAGCATTTT. Protein product: CASSTQGKGQPQHF. V is TRBV12-3 or TRBV12-4 and J is TRBJ1-5; possible D gene TRBD1, 6 bases. V dropped 5 bases and J dropped 7 bases, with 15 bases sitting between them. The CDR3 has 14 amino acids.

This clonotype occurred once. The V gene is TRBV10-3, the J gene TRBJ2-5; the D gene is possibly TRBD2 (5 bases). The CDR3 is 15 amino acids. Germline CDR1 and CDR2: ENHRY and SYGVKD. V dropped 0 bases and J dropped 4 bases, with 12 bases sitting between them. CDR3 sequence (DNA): TGTGCCATCAGTGAGTCGACGGGGTCAGTAGAGACCCAGTACTTC. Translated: CAISESTGSVETQYF.

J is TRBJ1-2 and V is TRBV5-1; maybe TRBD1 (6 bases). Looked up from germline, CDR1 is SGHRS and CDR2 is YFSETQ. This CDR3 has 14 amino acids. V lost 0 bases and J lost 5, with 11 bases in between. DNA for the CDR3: TGCGCCAGCAGCTTGGATGGGGGCCAATATGGCTACACCTTC. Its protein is CASSLDGGQYGYTF.

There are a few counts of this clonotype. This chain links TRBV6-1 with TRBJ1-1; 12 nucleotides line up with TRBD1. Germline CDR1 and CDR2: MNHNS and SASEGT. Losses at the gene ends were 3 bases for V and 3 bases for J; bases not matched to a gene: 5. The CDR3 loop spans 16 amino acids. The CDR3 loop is CASSEGTGGLDTEAFF. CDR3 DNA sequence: TGTGCCAGCAGTGAGGGGACAGGGGGCTTGGACACTGAAGCTTTCTTT.

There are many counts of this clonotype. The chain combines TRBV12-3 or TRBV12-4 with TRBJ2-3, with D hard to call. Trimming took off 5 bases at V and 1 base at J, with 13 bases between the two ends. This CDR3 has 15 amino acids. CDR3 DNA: TGTGCCAGCAGTCCCCCCCCAACAGGCACAGATACGCAGTATTTT. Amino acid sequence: CASSPPPTGTDTQYF.

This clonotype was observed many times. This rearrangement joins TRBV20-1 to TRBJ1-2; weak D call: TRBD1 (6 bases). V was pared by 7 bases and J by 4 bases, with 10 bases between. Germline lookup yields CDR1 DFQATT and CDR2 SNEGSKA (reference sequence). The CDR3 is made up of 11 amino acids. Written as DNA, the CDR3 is TGCAGTGTCGGGACAATCTATGGCTACACCTTC. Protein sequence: CSVGTIYGYTF.

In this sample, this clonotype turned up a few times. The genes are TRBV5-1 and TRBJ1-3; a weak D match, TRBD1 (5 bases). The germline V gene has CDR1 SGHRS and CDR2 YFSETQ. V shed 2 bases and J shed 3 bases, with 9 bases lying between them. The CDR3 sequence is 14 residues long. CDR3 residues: CASSFQGFGNTIYF. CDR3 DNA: TGCGCCAGCAGCTTCCAGGGTTTTGGAAACACCATATATTTT.

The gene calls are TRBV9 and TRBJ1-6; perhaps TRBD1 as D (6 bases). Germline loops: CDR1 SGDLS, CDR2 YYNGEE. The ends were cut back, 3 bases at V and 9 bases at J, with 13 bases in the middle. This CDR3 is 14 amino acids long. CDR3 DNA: TGTGCCAGCAGCGGGGGACATTTAGGTTCACCCCTCCACTTT. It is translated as CASSGGHLGSPLHF. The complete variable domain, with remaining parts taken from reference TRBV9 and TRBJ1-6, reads DSGVTQTPKHLITATGQRVTLRCSPRSGDLSVYWYQQSLDQGLQFLIQYYNGEERAKGNILERFSAQQFPDLHSELNLSSLELGDSALYFCASSGGHLGSPLHFGNGTRLTVT.

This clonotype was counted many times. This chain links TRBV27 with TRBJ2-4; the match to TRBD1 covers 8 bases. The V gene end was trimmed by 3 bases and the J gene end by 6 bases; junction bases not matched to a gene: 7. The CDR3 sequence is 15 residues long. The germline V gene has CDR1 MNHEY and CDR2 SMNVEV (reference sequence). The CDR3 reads CASSFQDRGRNIQYF. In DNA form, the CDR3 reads TGTGCCAGCAGTTTTCAAGACAGGGGTAGAAACATTCAGTACTTC.

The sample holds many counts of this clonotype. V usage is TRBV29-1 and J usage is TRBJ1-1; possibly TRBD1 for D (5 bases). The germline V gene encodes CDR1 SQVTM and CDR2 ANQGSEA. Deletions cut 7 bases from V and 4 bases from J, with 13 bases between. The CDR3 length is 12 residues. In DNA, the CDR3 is TGCAGCGCCCTGACAGTTTCCACTGAAGCTTTCTTT. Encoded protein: CSALTVSTEAFF.

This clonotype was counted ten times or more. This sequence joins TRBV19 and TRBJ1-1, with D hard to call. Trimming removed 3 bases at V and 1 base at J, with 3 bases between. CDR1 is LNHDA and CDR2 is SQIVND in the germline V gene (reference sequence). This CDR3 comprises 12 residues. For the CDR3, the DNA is TGTGCCAGTAGTATGGGGAACACTGAAGCTTTCTTT. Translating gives CASSMGNTEAFF.

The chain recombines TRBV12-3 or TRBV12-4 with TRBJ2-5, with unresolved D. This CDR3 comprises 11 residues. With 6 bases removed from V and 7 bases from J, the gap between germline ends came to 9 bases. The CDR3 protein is CASRKEGTQYF. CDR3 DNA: TGTGCCAGCAGAAAGGAAGGGACCCAGTACTTC.

The CDR3 DNA sequence: TGTGCCAGCAGTTTATGGCAGGGGGTAGGCTACACCTTC. Protein product: CASSLWQGVGYTF. The genes are TRBV28 and TRBJ1-2; 7 nucleotides agree with TRBD1. The CDR3 runs to 13 residues. The V gene end was trimmed by 0 bases and the J gene end by 8 bases; junction bases not matched to a gene: 3. Germline CDR1 and CDR2: MDHEN and SYDVKM.

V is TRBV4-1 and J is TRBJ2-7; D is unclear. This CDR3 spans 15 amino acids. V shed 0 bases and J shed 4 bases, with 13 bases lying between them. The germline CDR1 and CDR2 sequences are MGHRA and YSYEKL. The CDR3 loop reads CASSQELVATYEQYF. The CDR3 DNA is TGCGCCAGCAGCCAAGAATTAGTGGCGACTTACGAGCAGTACTTC.

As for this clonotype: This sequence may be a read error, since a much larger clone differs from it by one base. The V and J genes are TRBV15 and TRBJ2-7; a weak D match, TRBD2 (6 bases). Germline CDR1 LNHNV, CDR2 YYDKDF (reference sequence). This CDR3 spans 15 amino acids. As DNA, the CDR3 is TGTGCCACCAGCAGAGTATCCGGGAGTCTCTACGATCAGTACTTC. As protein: CATSRVSGSLYDQYF.

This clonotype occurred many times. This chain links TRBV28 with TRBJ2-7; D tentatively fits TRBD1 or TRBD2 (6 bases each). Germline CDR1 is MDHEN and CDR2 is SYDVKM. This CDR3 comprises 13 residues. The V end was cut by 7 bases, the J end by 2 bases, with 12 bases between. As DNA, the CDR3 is TGTGCCAGCAACGCGGGACACACCTACGAGCAGTACTTC. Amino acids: CASNAGHTYEQYF.

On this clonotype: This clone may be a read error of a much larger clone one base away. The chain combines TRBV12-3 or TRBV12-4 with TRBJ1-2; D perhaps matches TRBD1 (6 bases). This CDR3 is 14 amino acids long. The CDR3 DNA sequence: TGTGCCGGCAGTTTAGCGCGGACAGCTTCTGGCTACACCTTC. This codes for CAGSLARTASGYTF.

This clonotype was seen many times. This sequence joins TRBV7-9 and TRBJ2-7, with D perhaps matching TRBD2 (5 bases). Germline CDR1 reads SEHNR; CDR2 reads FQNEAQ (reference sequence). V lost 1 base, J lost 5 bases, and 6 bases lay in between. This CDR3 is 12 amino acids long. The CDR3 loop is CASSLVANEQYF. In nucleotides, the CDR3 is TGTGCCAGCAGCTTAGTAGCGAACGAGCAGTACTTC.